This TCR beta chain was recovered during a study of T cell repertoires in cytomegalovirus infection. Study-wide background: Based on public TCR beta signatures, there were indications of CMV infection and of a matching HLA type.

With respect to this clonotype: No antigen is known for it.

General study findings and limits: Carriers of CMV and the relevant HLA type were discriminated by public TCR beta frequency. HLA-C-restricted CMV clonotypes gave the most frequent clonotype in two of eight donors.

MiXCR was run by TCRdb on the reads, yielding one entry per CDR3 protein. The sample has around 100,000 distinct CDR3 sequences, about 17% seen once; the top ten hold over 8%. The CDR3 is made up of 15 amino acids. With 8 bases clipped from V and 0 bases from J, the junction kept 3 bases outside the gene matches. The V gene's germline CDR1 is MDHEN and CDR2 SYDVKM. The chain links TRBV28 to TRBJ2-6; 8 bases agree with TRBD1. The source is a human donor in good health (CMV status not recorded). Some clones in this sample may be carry-over from other donors' samples. Sequenced sample: PBMCs. As DNA, the CDR3 is TGTGCCAGCGGTACAGGGGGCTCTGGGGCCAACGTCCTGACTTTC. As protein: CASGTGGSGANVLTF.